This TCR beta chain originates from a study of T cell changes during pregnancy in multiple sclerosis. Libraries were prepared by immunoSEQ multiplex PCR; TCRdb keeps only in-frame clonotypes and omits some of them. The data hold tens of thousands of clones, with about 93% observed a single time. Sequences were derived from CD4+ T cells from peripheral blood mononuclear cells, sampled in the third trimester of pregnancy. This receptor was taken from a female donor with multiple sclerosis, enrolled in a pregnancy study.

In DNA, the CDR3 is TGTGCCAGCTCACCACGTCTACAGGGGGGCAGGCTGAACACCGGGGAGCTGTTTTTT. Translated: CASSPRLQGGRLNTGELFF. The chain is built from TRBV18 and TRBJ2-2, with TRBD1 matching 8 bases. The CDR3 contains 19 residues. Germline-derived CDR1 and CDR2 are KGHSH and LQKENI. V lost 1 base, J lost 1 base, and 11 bases stayed unmatched.